The clone carrying this T cell receptor beta chain was seen a handful of times. No antigen is known for it. The entry originates in a study of vaccination effects on CD4 cells after COVID-19. General study results and limits: At late timepoints after vaccination, vaccine- and infection-induced clones shrank markedly.

Using viral peptide pools, the ViraFEST assay grew out antigen-specific CD4+ T cells prior to sequencing. After around ten days in culture, the CD4+ T cells were isolated. All vaccine recipients tested negative for nucleocapsid antibodies and had never contracted SARS-CoV-2 infection. Profiling relied on immunoSEQ multiplex PCR, and the TCRdb table lists in-frame clones only, not all of them. The top ten clones hold 10% to 11% of a sample with just under 45,000 clones, around three quarters of them seen once. Unmatched junction bases numbered 4, after V lost 0 bases and J lost 2 bases. The CDR3 length is 15 residues. CDR1 is MNHEY, CDR2 SVGEGT, per germline.

The specimen was CD4+ T cells from PBMCs cultured with SARS-CoV-2 spike peptides, collected before COVID-19 vaccination. This clonotype was obtained from a human donor who received a COVID-19 vaccine. The chain is built from TRBV6-2 or TRBV6-3 and TRBJ2-7; 7 nucleotides match TRBD1. The CDR3 spells CASSYSKGAPYEQYV. In DNA, the CDR3 is TGTGCCAGCAGTTACTCAAAGGGGGCCCCCTACGAGCAGTACGTC.